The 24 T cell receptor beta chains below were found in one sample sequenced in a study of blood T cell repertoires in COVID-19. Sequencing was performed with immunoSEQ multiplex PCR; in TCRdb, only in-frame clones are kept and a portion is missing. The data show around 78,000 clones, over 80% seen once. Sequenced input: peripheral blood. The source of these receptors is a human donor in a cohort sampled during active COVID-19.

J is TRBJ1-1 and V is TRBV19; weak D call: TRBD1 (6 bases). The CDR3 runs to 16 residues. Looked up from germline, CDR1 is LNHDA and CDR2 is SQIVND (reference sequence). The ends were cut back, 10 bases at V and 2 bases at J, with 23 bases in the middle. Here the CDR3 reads CAIQSGAGGLNTEAFF. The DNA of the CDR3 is TGTGCCATTCAATCAGGGGCGGGGGGCCTTAACACTGAAGCTTTCTTT. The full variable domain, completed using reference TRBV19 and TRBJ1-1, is DGGITQSPKYLFRKEGQNVTLSCEQNLNHDAMYWYRQDPGQGLRLIYYSQIVNDFQKGDIAEGYSVSREKKESFPLTVTSAQKNPTAFYLCAIQSGAGGLNTEAFFGQGTRLTVV.

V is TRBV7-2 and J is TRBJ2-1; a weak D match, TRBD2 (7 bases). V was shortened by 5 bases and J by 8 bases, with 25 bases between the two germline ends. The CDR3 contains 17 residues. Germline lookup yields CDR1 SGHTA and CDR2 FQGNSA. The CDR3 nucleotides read TGTGCCAGCAGCCTACAATTAGGAGGGGGGGTGGTTGATGAGCAGTTCTTC. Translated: CASSLQLGGGVVDEQFF.

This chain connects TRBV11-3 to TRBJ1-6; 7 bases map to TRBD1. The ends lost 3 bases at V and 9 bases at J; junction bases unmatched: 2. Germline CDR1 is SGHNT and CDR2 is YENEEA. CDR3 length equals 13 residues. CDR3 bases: TGTGCCAGCAGCTTGGGACAGAGTTCACCCCTCCACTTT. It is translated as CASSLGQSSPLHF.

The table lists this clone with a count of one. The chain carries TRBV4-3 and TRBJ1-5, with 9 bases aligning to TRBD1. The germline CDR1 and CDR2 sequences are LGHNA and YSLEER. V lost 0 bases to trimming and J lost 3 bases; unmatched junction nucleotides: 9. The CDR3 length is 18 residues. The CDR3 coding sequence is TGCGCCAGCAGCCAAGAAGGGGGGACAGGGTGGTACAATCAGCCCCAGCATTTT. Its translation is CASSQEGGTGWYNQPQHF.

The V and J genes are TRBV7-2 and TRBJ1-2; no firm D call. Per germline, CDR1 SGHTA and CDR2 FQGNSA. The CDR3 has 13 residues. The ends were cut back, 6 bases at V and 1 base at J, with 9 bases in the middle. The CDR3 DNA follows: TGTGCCAGCAGACTCGATCATAACTATGGCTACACCTTC. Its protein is CASRLDHNYGYTF.

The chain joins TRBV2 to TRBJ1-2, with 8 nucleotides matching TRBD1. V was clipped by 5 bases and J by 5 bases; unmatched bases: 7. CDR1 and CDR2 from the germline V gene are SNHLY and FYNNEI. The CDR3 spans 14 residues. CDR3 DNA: TGTGCCAGCAGTTACAGGACAGGGCAGTATGGCTACACCTTC. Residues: CASSYRTGQYGYTF.

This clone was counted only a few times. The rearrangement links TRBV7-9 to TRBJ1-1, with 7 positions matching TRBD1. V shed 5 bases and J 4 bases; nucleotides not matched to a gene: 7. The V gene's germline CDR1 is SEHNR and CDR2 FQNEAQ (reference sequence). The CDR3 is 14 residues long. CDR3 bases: TGTGCCAGCAGCCCCGACAGGGATGCCACTGAAGCTTTCTTT. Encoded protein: CASSPDRDATEAFF.

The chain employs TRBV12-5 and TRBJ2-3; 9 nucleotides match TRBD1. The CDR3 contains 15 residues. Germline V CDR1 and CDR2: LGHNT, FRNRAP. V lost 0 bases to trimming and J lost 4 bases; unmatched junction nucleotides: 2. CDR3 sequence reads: CASGLVTGGADTQYF. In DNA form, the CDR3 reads TGTGCTAGTGGTTTGGTAACAGGGGGCGCAGATACGCAGTATTTT.

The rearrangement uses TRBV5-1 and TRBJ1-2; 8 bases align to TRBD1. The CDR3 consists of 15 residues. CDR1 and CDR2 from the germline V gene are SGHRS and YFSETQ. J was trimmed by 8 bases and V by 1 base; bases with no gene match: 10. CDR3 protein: CASSLNPTGAEGYTF. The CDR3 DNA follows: TGCGCCAGCAGCTTGAATCCGACAGGGGCCGAAGGCTACACCTTC.

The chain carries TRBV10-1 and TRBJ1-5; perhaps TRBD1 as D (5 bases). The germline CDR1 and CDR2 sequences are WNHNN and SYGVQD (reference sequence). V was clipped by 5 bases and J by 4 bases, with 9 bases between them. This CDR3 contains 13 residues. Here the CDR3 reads CASSQGRNQPQHF. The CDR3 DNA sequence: TGCGCCAGCAGTCAGGGTAGGAATCAGCCCCAGCATTTT.

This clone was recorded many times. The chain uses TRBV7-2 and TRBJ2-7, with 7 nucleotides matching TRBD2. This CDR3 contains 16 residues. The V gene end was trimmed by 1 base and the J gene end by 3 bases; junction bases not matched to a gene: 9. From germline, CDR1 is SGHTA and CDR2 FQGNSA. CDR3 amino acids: CASSLEGGSAFYEQYF. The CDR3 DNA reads TGTGCCAGCAGCTTAGAGGGAGGGTCTGCGTTCTACGAGCAGTACTTC.

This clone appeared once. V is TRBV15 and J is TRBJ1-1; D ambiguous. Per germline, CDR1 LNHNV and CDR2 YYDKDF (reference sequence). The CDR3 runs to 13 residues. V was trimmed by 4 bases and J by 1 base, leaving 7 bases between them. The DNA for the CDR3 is TGTGCCACCAGCAAACAAGAGAACACTGAAGCTTTCTTT. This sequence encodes CATSKQENTEAFF.

The CDR3 region is CASSRTEGHQPQHF. The CDR3 DNA is TGTGCCAGCAGTCGTACAGAGGGCCATCAGCCCCAGCATTTT. This chain joins TRBV2 and TRBJ1-5; the D is unclear. The germline gives CDR1 SNHLY, CDR2 FYNNEI. The CDR3 has 14 residues. Trimming took 5 bases from V and 5 from J, leaving 13 bases between them. Filled out from reference TRBV2 and TRBJ1-5, the complete variable domain reads EPEVTQTPSHQVTQMGQEVILRCVPISNHLYFYWYRQILGQKVEFLVSFYNNEISEKSEIFDDQFSVERPDGSNFTLKIRSTKLEDSAMYFCASSRTEGHQPQHFGDGTRLSIL.

CDR3 bases: TGTGCCAGCTCACCAACCCAACGTGGTTCGAGTGAAAAACTGTTTTTT. It translates to CASSPTQRGSSEKLFF. The genes are TRBV18 and TRBJ1-4; D gene ambiguous. Between the trimmed V and J ends, which lost 2 bases and 7 bases, there was a span of 17 bases. The CDR3 covers 16 residues. Germline CDR1 reads KGHSH; CDR2 reads LQKENI.

The CDR3 nucleotides are TGTGCCAGCAGCTTAGTGGGGTGGACTACCTACGAGCAGTACTTC. As protein: CASSLVGWTTYEQYF. The rearrangement links TRBV11-2 to TRBJ2-7; D is perhaps TRBD2 (6 bases). The V end was cut by 1 base, the J end by 2 bases, with 12 bases between. This CDR3 is 15 amino acids long. Germline-derived CDR1 and CDR2 are SGHAT and FQNNGV. Full variable domain (missing parts from reference TRBV11-2 and TRBJ2-7): EAGVAQSPRYKIIEKRQSVAFWCNPISGHATLYWYQQILGQGPKLLIQFQNNGVVDDSQLPKDRFSAERLKGVDSTLKIQPAKLEDSAVYLCASSLVGWTTYEQYFGPGTRLTVT.

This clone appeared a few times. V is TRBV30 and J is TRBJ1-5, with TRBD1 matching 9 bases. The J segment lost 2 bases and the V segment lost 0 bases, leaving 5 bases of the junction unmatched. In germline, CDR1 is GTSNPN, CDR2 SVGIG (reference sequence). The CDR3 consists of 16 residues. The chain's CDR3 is CAWSVPRTGGNQPQHF. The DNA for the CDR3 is TGTGCCTGGAGTGTCCCCAGGACAGGGGGCAATCAGCCCCAGCATTTT.

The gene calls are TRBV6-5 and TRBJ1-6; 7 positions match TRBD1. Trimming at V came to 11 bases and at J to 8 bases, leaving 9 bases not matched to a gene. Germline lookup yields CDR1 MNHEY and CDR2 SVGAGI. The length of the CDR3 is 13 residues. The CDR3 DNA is TGTGCCGGGGCGACAGGGACCTATTCACCCCTCCACTTT. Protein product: CAGATGTYSPLHF.

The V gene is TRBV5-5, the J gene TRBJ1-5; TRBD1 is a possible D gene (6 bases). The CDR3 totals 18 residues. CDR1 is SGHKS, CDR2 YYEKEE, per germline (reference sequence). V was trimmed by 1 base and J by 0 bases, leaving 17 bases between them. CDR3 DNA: TGTGCCAGCAGCTTGCAAGACAGGATTTTCTATAGCAATCAGCCCCAGCATTTT. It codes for CASSLQDRIFYSNQPQHF.

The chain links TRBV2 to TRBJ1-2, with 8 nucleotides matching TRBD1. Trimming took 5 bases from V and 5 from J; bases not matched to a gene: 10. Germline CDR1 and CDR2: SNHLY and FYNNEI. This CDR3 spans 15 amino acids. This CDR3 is CASSTGGSSMYGYTF. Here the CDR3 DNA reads TGTGCCAGCAGTACAGGGGGGTCGTCCATGTATGGCTACACCTTC.

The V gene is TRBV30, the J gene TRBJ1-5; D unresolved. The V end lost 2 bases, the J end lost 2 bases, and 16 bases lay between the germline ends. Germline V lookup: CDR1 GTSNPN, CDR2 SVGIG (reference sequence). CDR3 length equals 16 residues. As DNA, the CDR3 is TGTGCCTGGAGTTCAGAAGGGAGGAGAGGCAATCAGCCCCAGCATTTT. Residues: CAWSSEGRRGNQPQHF.

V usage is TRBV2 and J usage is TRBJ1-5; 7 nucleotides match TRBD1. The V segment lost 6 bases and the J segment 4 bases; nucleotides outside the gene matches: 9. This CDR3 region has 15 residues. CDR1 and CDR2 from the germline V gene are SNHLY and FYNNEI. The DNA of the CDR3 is TGTGCCAGCAGCTACGACAGGGAATGGAATCAGCCCCAGCATTTT. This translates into CASSYDREWNQPQHF.

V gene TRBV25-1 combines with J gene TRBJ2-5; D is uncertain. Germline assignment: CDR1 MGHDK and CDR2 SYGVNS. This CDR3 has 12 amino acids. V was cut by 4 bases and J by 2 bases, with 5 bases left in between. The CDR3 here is CASSGGQETQYF. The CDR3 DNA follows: TGTGCCAGCAGTGGCGGTCAAGAGACCCAGTACTTC.

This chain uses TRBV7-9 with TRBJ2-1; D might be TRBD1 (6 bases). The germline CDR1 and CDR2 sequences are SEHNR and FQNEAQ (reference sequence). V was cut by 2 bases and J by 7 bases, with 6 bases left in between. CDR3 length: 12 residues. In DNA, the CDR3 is TGTGCCAGCAGCTTACAGGGGAATGAGCAGTTCTTC. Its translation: CASSLQGNEQFF. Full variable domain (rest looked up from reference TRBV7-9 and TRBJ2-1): DTGVSQNPRHKITKRGQNVTFRCDPISEHNRLYWYRQTLGQGPEFLTYFQNEAQLEKSRLLSDRFSAERPKGSFSTLEIQRTEQGDSAMYLCASSLQGNEQFFGPGTRLTVL.

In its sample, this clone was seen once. This CDR3 reads CATRGRWSYEQYF. In DNA form, the CDR3 reads TGTGCCACTAGGGGGAGATGGTCCTACGAGCAGTACTTC. The rearrangement links TRBV11-2 to TRBJ2-7, with D tentatively TRBD1 (6 bases). Germline V gives CDR1 SGHAT, CDR2 FQNNGV. The CDR3 consists of 13 residues. The V end was cut by 10 bases, the J end by 1 base, with 14 bases between.